Below are 27 T cell receptor beta chains sequenced from a single sample in a study of T cell responses to AZD1222 COVID-19 vaccine. Clones were read by immunoSEQ multiplex PCR, and TCRdb kept only the in-frame ones, dropping some. Among some 140,000 clones, 90% were seen once, and the ten largest hold approximately 17%. The sample consisted of peripheral blood, taken on day 0 of AZD1222 vaccination. These receptors were taken from an adult in good health.

The V and J genes are TRBV3-1 (or the pseudogene TRBV3-2) and TRBJ2-5, with 8 bases fitting TRBD2. Trimming removed 4 bases from V and 5 bases from J; junction bases left unmatched: 12. The CDR3 consists of 16 residues. The germline gives CDR1 LGHDT, CDR2 YNNKEL (reference sequence). CDR3 in DNA: TGTGCCAGCAGCCGAGACGGGGGGGGTCAGGAGGAGACCCAGTACTTC. Its protein product is CASSRDGGGQEETQYF.

The CDR3 DNA is TGTGCCAGCACCACGGGAGAGACAGGGGCTTTCTTT. Translation: CASTTGETGAFF. J is TRBJ1-1 and V is TRBV7-9; 7 bases fit TRBD1. The V segment lost 7 bases and the J segment 11 bases; nucleotides outside the gene matches: 10. Germline lookup yields CDR1 SEHNR and CDR2 FQNEAQ (reference sequence). The CDR3 sequence is 12 residues long.

The chain couples TRBV7-3 to TRBJ2-2; D ambiguous. CDR3 length equals 15 residues. Trimming left V 1 base short and J 3 bases short, with 9 bases between. Germline CDR1 SGHTA, CDR2 FQGTGA. The CDR3, as DNA: TGTGCCAGCAGCTTAAATCCAACAGACACCGGGGAGCTGTTTTTT. This sequence encodes CASSLNPTDTGELFF.

The chain joins TRBV4-3 to TRBJ2-1; possibly TRBD1 for D (7 bases). The CDR3 extends over 16 amino acids. Trimming left V 6 bases short and J 7 bases short, with 22 bases between. Germline V CDR1 and CDR2: LGHNA, YSLEER. The CDR3 DNA sequence: TGCGCCAGCAGTCGGGGGAGGCCGGCAGGGGGAAATGAGCAGTTCTTC. As protein: CASSRGRPAGGNEQFF.

The CDR3 sequence is CASSQQVTGELFF. CDR3 sequence (DNA): TGTGCCAGCAGCCAACAGGTCACCGGGGAGCTGTTTTTT. J is TRBJ2-2 and V is TRBV12-3 or TRBV12-4; maybe TRBD1 (5 bases). The CDR3 has 13 amino acids. Deletions cut 6 bases from V and 4 bases from J, with 9 bases between.

The chain is built from TRBV12-3 or TRBV12-4 and TRBJ2-7, with D possibly being TRBD1 (7 bases). Trimming removed 10 bases at V and 6 bases at J, with 19 bases between. This CDR3 region has 13 residues. CDR3 in DNA: TGTGCCACCGCCTTGGGGACAGCGGGCGAGCAGTACTTC. It specifies CATALGTAGEQYF.

The rearrangement links TRBV5-5 to TRBJ1-1; D is undetermined. V gave up 0 bases and J gave up 1 base, with 4 bases separating them. This CDR3 region has 13 residues. Per the germline V gene, CDR1 is SGHKS and CDR2 is YYEKEE (reference sequence). The CDR3 here is CASSLGRNTEAFF. As DNA, the CDR3 is TGTGCCAGCAGCTTGGGACGGAACACTGAAGCTTTCTTT.

The genes are TRBV11-3 and TRBJ1-1, with a tentative D call TRBD1 (5 bases). Germline-derived CDR1 and CDR2 are SGHNT and YENEEA. The CDR3 has 12 amino acids. Trimming removed 6 bases from V and 8 bases from J, with 13 bases in between. The chain's CDR3 is CASSRDSLEAFF. Written as DNA, the CDR3 is TGTGCCAGCAGTCGGGACTCACTAGAAGCTTTCTTT.

The V and J genes are TRBV7-8 and TRBJ2-1; 7 nucleotides line up with TRBD1. The CDR3 sequence is 13 residues long. Germline CDR1 is SGHVS and CDR2 is FQNEAQ. With 5 bases clipped from V and 9 bases from J, the junction kept 7 bases outside the gene matches. Written as DNA, the CDR3 is TGTGCCAGCAGCAAAGGACAGGTGGGTGAGCAGTTCTTC. Residues: CASSKGQVGEQFF. Full variable domain (remainder filled in from reference TRBV7-8 and TRBJ2-1): GAGVSQSPRYKVAKRGQDVALRCDPISGHVSLFWYQQALGQGPEFLTYFQNEAQLDKSGLPSDRFFAERPEGSVSTLKIQRTQQEDSAVYLCASSKGQVGEQFFGPGTRLTVL.

The chain has TRBV6-5 and TRBJ1-5; TRBD1 is a possible D gene (6 bases). V was trimmed by 5 bases and J by 11 bases, leaving 19 bases between them. CDR1 MNHEY and CDR2 SVGAGI come from the germline V gene. CDR3 size: 14 residues. The CDR3 loop is CASSPGQNRWAQHF. CDR3 DNA: TGTGCCAGCAGTCCTGGACAGAACCGTTGGGCCCAGCATTTT.

This clone was detected only once. The J gene is TRBJ1-1, the V gene TRBV5-1; 9 bases fit TRBD1. CDR1 is SGHRS and CDR2 is YFSETQ in the germline V gene. The CDR3 extends over 15 amino acids. Germline trimming cut 4 bases from V and 3 bases from J; bases unmatched to any gene: 7. CDR3: CASSPWDRADTEAFF. DNA of the CDR3: TGCGCCAGCAGCCCCTGGGACAGGGCTGACACTGAAGCTTTCTTT.

The gene calls are TRBV7-9 and TRBJ1-2, with TRBD1 as a possible D gene (6 bases). V lost 7 bases to trimming and J lost 4 bases, with 16 bases between them. The CDR3 spans 14 residues. Germline V gene data show CDR1 as SEHNR and CDR2 as FQNEAQ (reference sequence). The CDR3, as DNA: TGTGCCAGCACCCAAGGGGGGGGTAGCTATGGCTACACCTTC. Translation: CASTQGGGSYGYTF.

The V gene is TRBV7-6, the J gene TRBJ1-5; tentatively, D is TRBD1 (5 bases). CDR3 length: 15 residues. Trimming removed 1 base at V and 4 bases at J, with 11 bases between. The germline gives CDR1 SGHVS, CDR2 FNYEAQ. The CDR3 DNA reads TGTGCCAGCAGCTTAGGACATGACAGTAATCAGCCCCAGCATTTT. Translation gives CASSLGHDSNQPQHF.

The genes are TRBV6-6 and TRBJ1-6, with a tentative D call TRBD1 (6 bases). Germline V gene lookup returns CDR1 MNHNY and CDR2 SVGAGI (reference sequence). Trimming shortened V by 3 bases and J by 7 bases, and 16 bases separated the two germline ends. The CDR3 runs to 16 residues. The CDR3 sequence: CASSYNLRGGNSPLHF. CDR3 bases: TGTGCCAGCAGTTATAACCTCAGGGGTGGGAATTCACCCCTCCACTTT.

The chain joins TRBV12-3 or TRBV12-4 to TRBJ1-3; D remains unclear. V was trimmed by 6 bases and J by 16 bases, leaving 16 bases between them. The CDR3 extends over 11 amino acids. The CDR3 loop is CASSSGPRGYF. The CDR3 region has the DNA TGTGCCAGCAGCTCTGGGCCCCGCGGCTATTTT.

This rearrangement joins TRBV12-5 to TRBJ1-2; D is possibly TRBD1 (5 bases). Germline V gene lookup returns CDR1 LGHNT and CDR2 FRNRAP. The CDR3 spans 14 residues. The germline V and J ends were trimmed by 0 bases and 7 bases, with 12 bases remaining between them. The CDR3 spells CASGLVSGGSGYTF. The CDR3 coding sequence is TGTGCTAGTGGTTTGGTATCTGGGGGGTCTGGCTACACCTTC.

Only a few counts were recorded for this clone. V is TRBV6-2 or TRBV6-3 and J is TRBJ2-3; TRBD2 agrees at 9 bases. Germline V gene sequence: CDR1 MNHEY, CDR2 SVGEGT. The CDR3 has 15 residues. V lost 4 bases, J lost 6 bases, and 8 bases stayed unmatched. The CDR3 reads CASSLAGGPADTQYF. The CDR3 DNA reads TGTGCCAGCAGTTTGGCGGGGGGGCCGGCTGATACGCAGTATTTT.

This chain joins TRBV28 and TRBJ1-5; possible D gene TRBD1, 6 bases. V lost 6 bases and J 0 bases, leaving 21 bases between the germline ends. Germline values: CDR1 MDHEN, CDR2 SYDVKM. The CDR3 loop spans 18 amino acids. CDR3: CASSLSKTGRYSNQPQHF. CDR3 nucleotides: TGTGCCAGCAGCCTCTCGAAAACAGGGAGATATAGCAATCAGCCCCAGCATTTT.

The chain employs TRBV9 and TRBJ1-2; TRBD1 aligns across 8 bases. J lost 1 base, V lost 3 bases, and 8 bases had no gene match. The CDR3 spans 16 residues. The germline CDR1 and CDR2 sequences are SGDLS and YYNGEE. The CDR3: CASSAWTGKGNYGYTF. The CDR3 region has the DNA TGTGCCAGCAGCGCATGGACAGGGAAAGGTAACTATGGCTACACCTTC.

V gene TRBV9 combines with J gene TRBJ1-1, with D maybe TRBD1 (6 bases). Germline V gene lookup returns CDR1 SGDLS and CDR2 YYNGEE. This CDR3 has 14 residues. V lost 4 bases and J 1 base, leaving 11 bases between the germline ends. The CDR3 region is CASSPTDRNTEAFF. CDR3 DNA: TGTGCCAGCAGCCCTACGGACAGGAACACTGAAGCTTTCTTT.

J is TRBJ2-1 and V is TRBV19; TRBD1 matches 9 bases. There are 17 residues in the CDR3. V shed 4 bases, J shed 0 bases, and the junction held 7 bases outside the gene matches. Germline CDR1 reads LNHDA; CDR2 reads SQIVND (reference sequence). As DNA, the CDR3 is TGTGCCAGTAGTAAAAAGGGACAGGGAACCTCCTACAATGAGCAGTTCTTC. The encoded protein is CASSKKGQGTSYNEQFF.

This chain links TRBV12-3 or TRBV12-4 with TRBJ1-2; maybe TRBD1 (5 bases). The V end was cut by 3 bases, the J end by 6 bases, with 11 bases between. The CDR3 has 13 amino acids. The CDR3 region has the DNA TGTGCCAGCAGTTTTTCGGGACCTGATGGCTACACCTTC. Encoded protein: CASSFSGPDGYTF.

CDR3 DNA sequence: TGTGCCAGCAGCGTAGGGACCGGGACATACTATGGCTACACCTTC. It yields the protein CASSVGTGTYYGYTF. The J gene is TRBJ1-2, the V gene TRBV9; D may be TRBD1 (6 bases). The CDR3 extends over 15 amino acids. V was clipped by 0 bases and J by 3 bases, with 12 bases between them. Germline V gene sequence: CDR1 SGDLS, CDR2 YYNGEE.

The rearrangement links TRBV15 to TRBJ2-5; TRBD2 aligns across 8 bases. The germline CDR1 and CDR2 sequences are LNHNV and YYDKDF (reference sequence). The CDR3 is 17 residues long. The V gene end was trimmed by 0 bases and the J gene end by 5 bases; junction bases not matched to a gene: 11. CDR3 amino acids: CATSRDSGARGWETQYF. CDR3 coding DNA: TGTGCCACCAGCAGAGATAGCGGGGCGCGGGGGTGGGAGACCCAGTACTTC.

This chain uses TRBV2 with TRBJ2-7, with D unresolved. The CDR3 has 12 residues. The V gene lost 6 bases and the J gene lost 0 bases, with 6 bases spanning the gap. Germline loops: CDR1 SNHLY, CDR2 FYNNEI. The CDR3 nucleotides are TGTGCCAGCAGGGCCGTCTCCTACGAGCAGTACTTC. It encodes CASRAVSYEQYF.

The V and J genes are TRBV4-1 and TRBJ1-5; a weak D match, TRBD1 (5 bases). Germline CDR1 is MGHRA and CDR2 is YSYEKL. The V gene lost 2 bases and the J gene lost 7 bases, with 15 bases spanning the gap. The CDR3 has 15 residues. The CDR3 loop reads CASSQPDGGGQPQHF. The CDR3 nucleotides read TGCGCCAGCAGCCAACCGGACGGGGGTGGGCAGCCCCAGCATTTT.

This clone was seen a single time. The CDR3 nucleotides read TGCGCCAGCAACCTAGTAGGTGAGCAGTTCTTC. It specifies CASNLVGEQFF. This chain links TRBV5-1 with TRBJ2-1; unclear D gene. Germline CDR1 SGHRS, CDR2 YFSETQ. This CDR3 is built from 11 residues. V was pared by 6 bases and J by 9 bases, with 10 bases between.